Below, one TCR beta chain is given with its context. Germline CDR1 is LNHDA and CDR2 is SQIVND (reference sequence). There are 14 residues in the CDR3. With 9 bases clipped from V and 4 bases from J, the junction kept 8 bases outside the gene matches. The data originate from a study of blood T cell repertoires in COVID-19. As for the study in general: Nucleic acid was either cDNA or gDNA, and it came from T cells, B-cell-depleted T cells, or PBMCs.

Authors' processing steps: Reference gene primer amplification gave estimated nucleated cell counts. Assay: immunoSEQ multiplex PCR; the TCRdb copy retains only in-frame clones and omits some. V and J calls and clone size come straight from that table; D and trimming were deduced from the DNA. The sample holds a few hundred thousand clones; around 84% are singletons and the top ten take more than 3%. Sequences were obtained from peripheral blood. The sequence came from a woman in her late teens or twenties with acute or convalescent COVID-19. The J gene is TRBJ2-3, the V gene TRBV19, with TRBD1 matching over 9 bases. The DNA of the CDR3 is TGTGCCAGACCACACAGGGGGCGGTCAGATACGCAGTATTTT. It translates to CARPHRGRSDTQYF.